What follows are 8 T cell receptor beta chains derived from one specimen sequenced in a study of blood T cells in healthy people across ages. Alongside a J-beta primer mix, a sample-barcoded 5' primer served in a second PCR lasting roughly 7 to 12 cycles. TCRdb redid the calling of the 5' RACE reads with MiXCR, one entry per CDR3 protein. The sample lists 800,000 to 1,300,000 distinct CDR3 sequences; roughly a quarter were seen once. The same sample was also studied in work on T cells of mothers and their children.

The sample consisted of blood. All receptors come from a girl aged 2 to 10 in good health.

The CDR3 bases are TGCGCCAGCAGATCTAGCGGGGACTACAATGAGCAGTTCTTC. Encoded protein: CASRSSGDYNEQFF. The gene calls are TRBV5-1 and TRBJ2-1, with TRBD2 matching over 9 bases. CDR1 SGHRS and CDR2 YFSETQ come from the germline V gene. The CDR3 is 14 amino acids. J was trimmed by 3 bases and V by 5 bases; bases with no gene match: 3.

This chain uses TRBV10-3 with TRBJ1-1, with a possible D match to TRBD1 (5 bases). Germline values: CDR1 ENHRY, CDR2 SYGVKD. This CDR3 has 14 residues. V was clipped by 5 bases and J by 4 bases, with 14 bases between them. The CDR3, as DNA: TGTGCCATCAGTCCATACCCGGGGGGCACTGAAGCTTTCTTT. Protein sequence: CAISPYPGGTEAFF.

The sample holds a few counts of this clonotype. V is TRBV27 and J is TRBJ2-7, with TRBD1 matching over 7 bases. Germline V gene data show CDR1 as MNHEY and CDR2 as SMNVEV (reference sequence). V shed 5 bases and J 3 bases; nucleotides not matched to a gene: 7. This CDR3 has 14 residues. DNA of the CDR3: TGTGCCAGCAGTCCCCGGGACAGCGTCTACGAGCAGTACTTC. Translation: CASSPRDSVYEQYF.

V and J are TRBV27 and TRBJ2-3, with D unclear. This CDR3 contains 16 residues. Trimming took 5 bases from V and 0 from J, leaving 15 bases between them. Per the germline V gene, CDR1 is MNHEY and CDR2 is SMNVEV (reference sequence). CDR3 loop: CASSPTVGTSTDTQYF. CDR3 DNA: TGTGCCAGCAGTCCTACGGTAGGAACTAGCACAGATACGCAGTATTTT.

In DNA, the CDR3 is TGCGCCAGCAGCCATGGCGCCCCTAGCGGGGGCTCCTACGAGCAGTACTTC. The encoded protein is CASSHGAPSGGSYEQYF. The chain joins TRBV4-1 to TRBJ2-7; TRBD2 agrees at 10 bases. With 3 bases clipped from V and 0 bases from J, the junction kept 8 bases outside the gene matches. This CDR3 comprises 17 residues. In germline, CDR1 is MGHRA, CDR2 YSYEKL.

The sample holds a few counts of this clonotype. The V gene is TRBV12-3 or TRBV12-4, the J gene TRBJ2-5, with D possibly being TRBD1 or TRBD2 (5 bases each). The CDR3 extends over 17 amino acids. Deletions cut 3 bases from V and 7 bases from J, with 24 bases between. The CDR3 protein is CASSLGQNPTSAGTQYF. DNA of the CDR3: TGTGCCAGCAGTTTGGGGCAAAATCCCACTTCCGCGGGGACCCAGTACTTC.

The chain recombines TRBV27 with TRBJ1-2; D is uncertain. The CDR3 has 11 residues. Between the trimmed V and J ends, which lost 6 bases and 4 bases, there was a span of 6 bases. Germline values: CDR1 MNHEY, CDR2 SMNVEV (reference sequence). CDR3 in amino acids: CASSLCYGYTF. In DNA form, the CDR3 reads TGTGCCAGCAGCCTCTGCTATGGCTACACCTTC.

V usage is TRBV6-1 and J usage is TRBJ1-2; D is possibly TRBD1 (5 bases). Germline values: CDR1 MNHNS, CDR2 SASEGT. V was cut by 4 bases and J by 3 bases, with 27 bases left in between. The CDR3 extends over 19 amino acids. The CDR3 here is CASSVGDWAQGSSHYGYTF. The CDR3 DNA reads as TGTGCCAGCAGTGTTGGAGACTGGGCGCAGGGAAGCTCTCACTATGGCTACACCTTC.